This T cell receptor (beta chain) is from a study of blood T cell repertoires in COVID-19. Study summary: The study drew acute and convalescent COVID-19 samples from the United States, Italy and Spain.

Recovery meant two consecutive negative NP/OP PCR tests, professional clearance, or resolved symptoms. The table came from immunoSEQ multiplex PCR; TCRdb's copy has only in-frame clones and leaves some out. The profile covers about 330,000 clones, with 92% appearing a single time and around 18% taken by the ten largest. The CDR3 runs to 12 residues. Trimming left V 1 base short and J 5 bases short, with 8 bases between. Looked up from germline, CDR1 is SQVTM and CDR2 is ANQGSEA. Sequenced input: PBMCs or T cells enriched from blood (not recorded which). The sequence was obtained from a woman aged 30 to 39 who had recovered from COVID-19. The chain carries TRBV29-1 and TRBJ2-5; no clear D gene. The CDR3 coding sequence is TGCAGCGTTGAAGGGGCAGATGAGACCCAGTACTTC. Its translation: CSVEGADETQYF.